This T cell receptor beta chain was identified in a study of Graves' ophthalmopathy and Graves' hyperthyroidism. About this clonotype: Antigen unknown.

In donors with ophthalmopathy, activity was moderate-to-severe, with CAS ≥3, NOSPECS ≥4 and duration under 3 months. Researchers turned away patients with other autoimmune diseases, uncontrolled infections, pregnancy or lactation. Serum thyroxine and TRAb, along with clinical symptoms, thyroid ultrasound and orbital computed tomography, were what diagnosis relied on. Amplification from RNA transcripts yielded the TCR beta CDR3 regions. Following a first-round RT-PCR that used HTBI primers, a second-round multiplex PCR was carried out. Via MiXCR, TCRdb re-called the multiplex PCR reads, giving one row per CDR3 protein. The top ten clones hold over 9% of a sample with under 350,000 distinct CDR3 sequences, roughly 15% of them seen once. Regarding the study as a whole: Most clonotypes expanded in thyroid above 0.001 frequency were present in blood too.

From germline, CDR1 is PRHDT and CDR2 FYEKMQ (reference sequence). The CDR3 extends over 21 amino acids. Trimming cost V 3 bases and J 3 bases; bases outside gene matches: 21. The sequence derives from an adult man with Graves' ophthalmopathy. What was sequenced was peripheral blood. This rearrangement joins TRBV13 to TRBJ2-2; 8 nucleotides align to TRBD2. CDR3 nucleotides: TGTGCCAGCAGCTTCCTGACTCTATTCCAGCGGGAGTCCCCAGACACCGGGGAGCTGTTTTTT. Translated: CASSFLTLFQRESPDTGELFF.